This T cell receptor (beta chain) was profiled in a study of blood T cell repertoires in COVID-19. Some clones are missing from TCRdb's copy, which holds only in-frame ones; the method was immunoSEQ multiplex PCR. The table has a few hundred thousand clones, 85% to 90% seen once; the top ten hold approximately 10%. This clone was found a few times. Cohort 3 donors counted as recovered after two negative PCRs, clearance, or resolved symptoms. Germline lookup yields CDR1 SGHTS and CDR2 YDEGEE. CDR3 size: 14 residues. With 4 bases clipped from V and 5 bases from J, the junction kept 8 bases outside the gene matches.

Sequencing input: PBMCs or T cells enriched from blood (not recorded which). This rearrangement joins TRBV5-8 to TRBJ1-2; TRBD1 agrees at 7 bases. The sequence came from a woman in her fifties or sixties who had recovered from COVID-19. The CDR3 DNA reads TGTGCCAGCAGCGAGTACAGGGGTCTTTATGGCTACACCTTC. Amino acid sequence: CASSEYRGLYGYTF.